These 30 T cell receptor beta chains share one sample of origin, sequenced in a study of blood T cell repertoires in COVID-19. Sequencing used immunoSEQ multiplex PCR; TCRdb keeps in-frame clones, though not all of them. The sample has some 260,000 clones, around 88% seen once. Sequenced sample: PBMCs or T cells enriched from blood (not recorded which). These receptors all stem from a man in his forties who had recovered from COVID-19.

The genes are TRBV6-5 and TRBJ2-7, with a weak D call TRBD2 (6 bases). CDR1 and CDR2 from the germline V gene are MNHEY and SVGAGI. V was shortened by 6 bases and J by 3 bases, with 15 bases between the two germline ends. CDR3 length equals 14 residues. Written as DNA, the CDR3 is TGTGCCAGCAGGATCCAACTAGCCAGCTACGAGCAGTACTTC. Translated: CASRIQLASYEQYF.

The chain employs TRBV5-6 and TRBJ2-7; TRBD2 matches at 12 bases. The CDR3 runs to 15 residues. V lost 2 bases, J lost 3 bases, and 3 bases stayed unmatched. Germline lookup yields CDR1 SGHDT and CDR2 YYEEEE. The CDR3, as DNA: TGTGCCAGCAGCTTCACTAGCGGGAGGTTCTACGAGCAGTACTTC. Amino acids: CASSFTSGRFYEQYF.

The chain uses TRBV28 and TRBJ1-2; 7 nucleotides agree with TRBD1. The CDR3 spans 13 residues. With V trimmed by 4 bases and J by 7 bases, 6 bases remained unmatched. The germline gives CDR1 MDHEN, CDR2 SYDVKM. CDR3 bases: TGTGCCAGCAGTTCCGGGACAGTCTCTGGCTACACCTTC. It yields the protein CASSSGTVSGYTF.

A few counts support this clone. V usage is TRBV12-5 and J usage is TRBJ2-2; 7 nucleotides match TRBD2. This CDR3 comprises 16 residues. V shed 2 bases, J shed 2 bases, and the junction held 5 bases outside the gene matches. Per the germline V gene, CDR1 is LGHNT and CDR2 is FRNRAP. DNA for the CDR3: TGTGCTAGTGGTTTGAGGTCGGGGGGAAACACCGGGGAGCTGTTTTTT. Translation: CASGLRSGGNTGELFF.

The V gene is TRBV4-3, the J gene TRBJ1-2; a possible D gene is TRBD1 (5 bases). The V end lost 0 bases, the J end lost 6 bases, and 14 bases lay between the germline ends. The CDR3 is 15 residues long. From germline, CDR1 is LGHNA and CDR2 YSLEER. CDR3 in amino acids: CASSQDFLGADGYTF. Here the CDR3 DNA reads TGCGCCAGCAGCCAAGATTTTCTAGGGGCCGATGGCTACACCTTC.

This CDR3 is CASSYEGKYGYTF. The CDR3 bases are TGTGCCAGCAGTTACGAGGGAAAGTATGGCTACACCTTC. This chain links TRBV6-5 with TRBJ1-2; D ambiguous. V lost 2 bases to trimming and J lost 5 bases, with 9 bases between them. This CDR3 comprises 13 residues. CDR1 is MNHEY and CDR2 is SVGAGI in the germline V gene.

This chain joins TRBV9 and TRBJ1-1, with D uncertain. The CDR3 has 13 residues. V was pared by 4 bases and J by 0 bases, with 7 bases between. Looked up from germline, CDR1 is SGDLS and CDR2 is YYNGEE. CDR3 sequence reads: CASSPRLNTEAFF. The CDR3 DNA is TGTGCCAGCAGCCCCCGGTTGAACACTGAAGCTTTCTTT.

The CDR3 loop reads CATSGTGYGYTF. The CDR3 nucleotides read TGTGCCACCAGCGGGACAGGATATGGCTACACCTTC. The V gene is TRBV15, the J gene TRBJ1-2; TRBD1 matches at 8 bases. The CDR3 runs to 12 residues. V trimming: 5 bases; J trimming: 5 bases; junction bases outside the gene matches: 1. Germline V gene sequence: CDR1 LNHNV, CDR2 YYDKDF (reference sequence).

The rearrangement links TRBV5-6 to TRBJ1-1, with 8 bases that match TRBD1. The germline V gene has CDR1 SGHDT and CDR2 YYEEEE. The CDR3 covers 14 residues. With V trimmed by 1 base and J by 3 bases, 2 bases remained unmatched. The chain's CDR3 is CASSLTGGDTEAFF. As DNA, the CDR3 is TGTGCCAGCAGCTTGACAGGGGGGGACACTGAAGCTTTCTTT.

The chain employs TRBV5-1 and TRBJ2-1, with 10 nucleotides matching TRBD2. The CDR3 runs 16 residues. Looked up from germline, CDR1 is SGHRS and CDR2 is YFSETQ. Trimming took 3 bases from V and 1 from J; bases not matched to a gene: 4. The chain's CDR3 is CASSWTSGLSYNEQFF. The CDR3 DNA reads as TGCGCCAGCAGCTGGACTAGCGGCCTTTCCTACAATGAGCAGTTCTTC.

The rearrangement joins TRBV29-1 to TRBJ2-1, with TRBD2 matching over 11 bases. The length of the CDR3 is 14 residues. The V gene end was trimmed by 4 bases and the J gene end by 7 bases; junction bases not matched to a gene: 6. In germline, CDR1 is SQVTM, CDR2 ANQGSEA. CDR3 in DNA: TGCAGCGTTGTTACTAGCGGGAGTGGAAATGAGCAGTTCTTC. This sequence encodes CSVVTSGSGNEQFF.

The rearrangement joins TRBV4-3 to TRBJ2-3; tentatively, D is TRBD2 (6 bases). The CDR3 length is 18 residues. V gave up 2 bases and J gave up 2 bases, with 20 bases separating them. The germline V gene encodes CDR1 LGHNA and CDR2 YSLEER. The CDR3 DNA reads as TGCGCCAGCAGCCAAACCTCCAGGCGGAGGGCTTACACAGATACGCAGTATTTT. Amino acids: CASSQTSRRRAYTDTQYF.

The CDR3 sequence: CASGGGWGTDTQYF. The CDR3 DNA reads TGTGCCAGTGGGGGGGGCTGGGGCACAGATACGCAGTATTTT. V gene TRBV19 combines with J gene TRBJ2-3; a weak D match, TRBD2 (7 bases). Germline values: CDR1 LNHDA, CDR2 SQIVND (reference sequence). The ends were cut back, 8 bases at V and 1 base at J, with 13 bases in the middle. The CDR3 is 14 residues long. Supplemented by reference TRBV19 and TRBJ2-3, the full variable domain reads DGGITQSPKYLFRKEGQNVTLSCEQNLNHDAMYWYRQDPGQGLRLIYYSQIVNDFQKGDIAEGYSVSREKKESFPLTVTSAQKNPTAFYLCASGGGWGTDTQYFGPGTRLTVL.

The rearrangement uses TRBV6-2 or TRBV6-3 and TRBJ1-1, with D perhaps TRBD1 (5 bases). Trimming took 0 bases from V and 1 from J, leaving 15 bases between them. CDR3 size: 17 residues. In germline, CDR1 is MNHEY, CDR2 SVGEGT. CDR3 loop: CASSYSSGAVWNTEAFF. The CDR3 DNA follows: TGTGCCAGCAGTTACTCGTCTGGGGCGGTCTGGAACACTGAAGCTTTCTTT.

This chain joins TRBV27 and TRBJ1-6, with 9 positions matching TRBD1. Looked up from germline, CDR1 is MNHEY and CDR2 is SMNVEV (reference sequence). There are 19 residues in the CDR3. V shed 4 bases, J shed 7 bases, and the junction held 17 bases outside the gene matches. CDR3 in DNA: TGTGCCAGCAGTTCGTTGGAGGGACAGGGTTACCCCTTCAATTCACCCCTCCACTTT. Its protein product is CASSSLEGQGYPFNSPLHF.

This chain joins TRBV21-1 and TRBJ2-2; TRBD1 is the table's D call and was not checked against the DNA. TRBV21-1 is termed a pseudogene. The CDR3 is 17 residues long. DNA for the CDR3: TGTGCCAGCAGCAAATTACGTCTACAGATAAACACCGGGGAGCTGTTTTTT. Translating it yields CASSKLRLQINTGELFF.

This chain joins TRBV5-1 and TRBJ1-4; 10 bases are a match to TRBD1. CDR3 length: 19 residues. V lost 2 bases, J lost 2 bases, and 12 bases stayed unmatched. Germline CDR1 reads SGHRS; CDR2 reads YFSETQ. In DNA, the CDR3 is TGCGCCAGCAGCTTAGGGGAGGGACAGGGGATCGGGACTAATGAAAAACTGTTTTTT. As protein: CASSLGEGQGIGTNEKLFF.

This sequence joins TRBV30 and TRBJ1-2, with 7 bases identical to TRBD1. The CDR3 is 14 residues long. Germline V gene data show CDR1 as GTSNPN and CDR2 as SVGIG (reference sequence). V dropped 3 bases and J dropped 4; count of bases not matched to a gene: 8. DNA of the CDR3: TGTGCCTGGAGATCCTGGGACAGCGCCTATGGCTACACCTTC. Encoded protein: CAWRSWDSAYGYTF.

The V call is TRBV11-2, the J call TRBJ1-1, with a tentative D call TRBD1 (6 bases). CDR1 and CDR2 from the germline V gene are SGHAT and FQNNGV. CDR3 length equals 13 residues. The V gene lost 5 bases and the J gene lost 6 bases, with 13 bases spanning the gap. The CDR3 DNA sequence: TGTGCCAGCAGCGGACGGGACACCGCTGAAGCTTTCTTT. Translated: CASSGRDTAEAFF.

The gene calls are TRBV4-1 and TRBJ2-5; the match to TRBD2 covers 13 bases. The germline V gene has CDR1 MGHRA and CDR2 YSYEKL. The CDR3 spans 19 residues. V was clipped by 3 bases and J by 2 bases; unmatched bases: 12. CDR3 sequence: CASSHGKGGLAGVQETQYF. The CDR3, as DNA: TGCGCCAGCAGCCATGGAAAGGGCGGACTAGCGGGGGTTCAAGAGACCCAGTACTTC.

This sequence joins TRBV7-9 and TRBJ2-7, with 10 bases that match TRBD2. V dropped 1 base and J dropped 3; count of bases not matched to a gene: 6. The CDR3 sequence is 16 residues long. Germline-derived CDR1 and CDR2 are SEHNR and FQNEAQ (reference sequence). Here the CDR3 DNA reads TGTGCCAGCAGCTTAGTTTCTAGCGGGGGCCGCTACGAGCAGTACTTC. Translated: CASSLVSSGGRYEQYF.

This chain uses TRBV19 with TRBJ1-2, with TRBD1 as a possible D gene (5 bases). Trimming removed 5 bases from V and 0 bases from J, with 25 bases in between. The germline V gene encodes CDR1 LNHDA and CDR2 SQIVND (reference sequence). CDR3 length: 19 residues. DNA for the CDR3: TGTGCCAGTAGTCTAAAAGCGGGGCGTGGACGAGGTGCTAACTATGGCTACACCTTC. The encoded protein is CASSLKAGRGRGANYGYTF.

The rearrangement links TRBV24-1 to TRBJ2-2; no reliable D call. The CDR3 runs to 14 residues. Trimming pared 7 bases from V and 5 bases from J, leaving 13 bases between. Germline CDR1 KGHDR, CDR2 SFDVKD. The CDR3 DNA reads as TGTGCCACCAGGTCTCTAGGCGGTACCGGGGAGCTGTTTTTT. Its protein product is CATRSLGGTGELFF.

This clone has just a few counts. V and J are TRBV11-2 and TRBJ1-3; the D is unclear. The CDR3 is 14 amino acids. Trimming removed 5 bases at V and 4 bases at J, with 12 bases between. Germline V CDR1 and CDR2: SGHAT, FQNNGV. CDR3 coding DNA: TGTGCCAGCAGCCCTTACAATTCAGGAAACACCATATATTTT. Translation gives CASSPYNSGNTIYF.

The sample holds a few counts of this clone. This chain joins TRBV19 and TRBJ1-2; 7 positions agree with TRBD1. The CDR3 has 17 residues. The V and J ends lost 9 bases and 0 bases, in that order; junction bases with no gene match: 16. CDR1 and CDR2 from the germline V gene are LNHDA and SQIVND (reference sequence). Written as DNA, the CDR3 is TGTGCCAGCGCAGCCCGGGGACAGCAATTATCTAACTATGGCTACACCTTC. Translating it yields CASAARGQQLSNYGYTF.

In this sample, this clone turned up once. The rearrangement links TRBV4-3 to TRBJ1-5; D is undetermined. The germline V gene has CDR1 LGHNA and CDR2 YSLEER. Trimming left V 0 bases short and J 6 bases short, with 6 bases between. This CDR3 is 13 amino acids long. Here the CDR3 reads CASSQERSQPQHF. Here the CDR3 DNA reads TGCGCCAGCAGCCAAGAGCGGAGTCAGCCCCAGCATTTT.

The rearrangement links TRBV7-9 to TRBJ2-5; 8 bases are a match to TRBD1. J was trimmed by 4 bases and V by 10 bases; bases with no gene match: 8. Looked up from germline, CDR1 is SEHNR and CDR2 is FQNEAQ (reference sequence). There are 13 residues in the CDR3. The CDR3 region is CAIWTGMIETQYF. As DNA, the CDR3 is TGTGCCATATGGACAGGGATGATAGAGACCCAGTACTTC.

The chain combines TRBV14 with TRBJ1-6; 9 bases align to TRBD1. Per the germline V gene, CDR1 is SGHDN and CDR2 is FVKESK. This CDR3 has 18 amino acids. V lost 0 bases and J lost 10; bases outside the gene matches: 13. This chain's CDR3 is CASSQEGMGQGWQSPLHF. In nucleotides, the CDR3 is TGTGCCAGCAGCCAAGAAGGGATGGGACAGGGCTGGCAGTCACCCCTCCACTTT.

The rearrangement uses TRBV6-5 and TRBJ1-2; D is ambiguous. This CDR3 region has 13 residues. Germline values: CDR1 MNHEY, CDR2 SVGAGI. With 0 bases removed from V and 8 bases from J, the gap between germline ends came to 10 bases. The CDR3 DNA follows: TGTGCCAGCAGTTACTCTGAGCTTCAAGGCTACACCTTC. Its translation: CASSYSELQGYTF.

The rearrangement uses TRBV24-1 and TRBJ2-7; a weak D match, TRBD1 (5 bases). Germline loops: CDR1 KGHDR, CDR2 SFDVKD. Trimming took 5 bases from V and 1 from J, leaving 5 bases between them. The CDR3 spans 12 residues. The CDR3 region is CATSGQSYEQYF. Here the CDR3 DNA reads TGTGCCACCAGTGGACAGTCCTACGAGCAGTACTTC.